Shown below are 19 T cell receptor beta chains from a single sample sequenced in a study of T-cell reconstitution after alpha-beta-depleted transplantation in children. Unique molecular identifiers were incorporated during preparation of the TCRbeta library. TCRdb re-analysed the PCR reads in MiXCR, keeping a single row per CDR3 protein. Found here are approximately 1,000,000 distinct CDR3 sequences, roughly 29% of them singletons; the top ten hold over 25%. This specimen consisted of PBMCs, mostly from graft donor cells, obtained 360 days after TCRalphabeta/CD19-depleted stem cell transplant. The receptors derive from a boy under two years old who had a stem cell transplant for SCID, so the T cells may come from the graft donor.

This clonotype appeared a few times. The chain couples TRBV6-2 or TRBV6-3 to TRBJ2-3; D uncertain. Germline CDR1 and CDR2: MNHEY and SVGEGT. The V end was cut by 1 base, the J end by 5 bases, with 4 bases between. The CDR3 contains 12 residues. The CDR3 reads CASSYFGDTQYF. Written as DNA, the CDR3 is TGTGCCAGCAGTTACTTCGGAGATACGCAGTATTTT.

The sample holds a few counts of this clonotype. J is TRBJ2-7 and V is TRBV6-1; no clear D gene. The CDR3 is 14 residues long. Germline V gene lookup returns CDR1 MNHNS and CDR2 SASEGT. The germline V and J ends were trimmed by 7 bases and 4 bases, with 17 bases remaining between them. The CDR3, as DNA: TGTGCCAGCACCCCCCCGTCAGCGCCGTACGAGCAGTACTTC. Protein sequence: CASTPPSAPYEQYF.

The V and J genes are TRBV7-3 and TRBJ2-3; TRBD2 matches 9 bases. Germline values: CDR1 SGHTA, CDR2 FQGTGA. Trimming removed 0 bases from V and 1 base from J; junction bases left unmatched: 5. The CDR3 has 17 amino acids. The CDR3 loop is CASSLTGSSGGTDTQYF. CDR3 nucleotides: TGTGCCAGCAGCTTAACGGGGTCTAGCGGGGGCACAGATACGCAGTATTTT.

This clonotype was detected only a few times. The chain recombines TRBV5-1 with TRBJ1-1, with D possibly being TRBD1 (6 bases). The CDR3 sequence is 14 residues long. The ends were cut back, 0 bases at V and 4 bases at J, with 10 bases in the middle. Germline lookup yields CDR1 SGHRS and CDR2 YFSETQ. The CDR3 nucleotides read TGCGCCAGCAGCTTGGGGACAGAAACCACTGAAGCTTTCTTT. It yields the protein CASSLGTETTEAFF.

The V and J genes are TRBV5-1 and TRBJ2-5, with TRBD2 identical over 8 bases. The CDR3 runs 16 residues. Per the germline V gene, CDR1 is SGHRS and CDR2 is YFSETQ. The V segment lost 3 bases and the J segment 5 bases; nucleotides outside the gene matches: 12. As DNA, the CDR3 is TGCGCCAGCAGCTATTCCCCCGGGGGGGCGCCGGAGACCCAGTACTTC. Protein: CASSYSPGGAPETQYF.

This chain joins TRBV7-9 and TRBJ1-3, with D unresolved. The CDR3 has 17 residues. V was cut by 3 bases and J by 0 bases, with 15 bases left in between. Germline-derived CDR1 and CDR2 are SEHNR and FQNEAQ (reference sequence). The CDR3 sequence: CASSFGSSASSGNTIYF. CDR3 nucleotide sequence: TGTGCCAGCAGCTTTGGAAGCTCGGCGAGCTCTGGAAACACCATATATTTT.

This clonotype was counted only a few times. The V and J genes are TRBV2 and TRBJ2-7; 8 nucleotides agree with TRBD2. From germline, CDR1 is SNHLY and CDR2 FYNNEI. The V segment lost 0 bases and the J segment 1 base; nucleotides outside the gene matches: 8. The CDR3 sequence is 17 residues long. The CDR3 sequence is CASSEARATSESYEQYF. In DNA form, the CDR3 reads TGTGCCAGCAGTGAAGCGAGGGCGACTAGCGAATCCTACGAGCAGTACTTC.

The chain couples TRBV7-2 to TRBJ2-3, with 9 bases that match TRBD2. Per germline, CDR1 SGHTA and CDR2 FQGNSA. V dropped 7 bases and J dropped 7; count of bases not matched to a gene: 12. The CDR3 totals 15 residues. CDR3 coding DNA: TGTGCCAGCACCCAACTGGGACTAGCCTCAAATACGCAGTATTTT. Translated: CASTQLGLASNTQYF. The variable domain in full, with the rest retrieved from reference TRBV7-2 and TRBJ2-3, is GAGVSQSPSNKVTEKGKDVELRCDPISGHTALYWYRQSLGQGLEFLIYFQGNSAPDKSGLPSDRFSAERTGGSVSTLTIQRTQQEDSAVYLCASTQLGLASNTQYFGPGTRLTVL.

The V gene is TRBV18, the J gene TRBJ2-3, with D tentatively TRBD2 (6 bases). There are 15 residues in the CDR3. With 2 bases removed from V and 3 bases from J, the gap between germline ends came to 12 bases. The germline V gene has CDR1 KGHSH and CDR2 LQKENI. The CDR3 region is CASSPASVATDTQYF. CDR3 DNA sequence: TGTGCCAGCTCACCAGCTAGCGTGGCAACAGATACGCAGTATTTT.

This clonotype turned up a few times. The V and J genes are TRBV7-7 and TRBJ1-2; D remains ambiguous. From germline, CDR1 is SSHAT and CDR2 FNYEAQ (reference sequence). This CDR3 comprises 14 residues. Trimming shortened V by 2 bases and J by 7 bases, and 14 bases separated the two germline ends. This chain's CDR3 is CASSLTGPSGGYTF. CDR3 DNA: TGTGCCAGCAGCTTAACTGGTCCCTCGGGTGGCTACACCTTC.

The rearrangement links TRBV12-3 or TRBV12-4 to TRBJ2-3; a weak D match, TRBD1 (5 bases). The CDR3 has 11 residues. Deletions cut 5 bases from V and 6 bases from J, with 6 bases between. DNA of the CDR3: TGTGCCAGCAGTCGACAGGATACGCAGTATTTT. Amino acids: CASSRQDTQYF.

The chain has TRBV11-2 and TRBJ2-7, with D possibly matching TRBD1 (5 bases). V dropped 5 bases and J dropped 9 bases, with 20 bases sitting between them. Germline CDR1 SGHAT, CDR2 FQNNGV. The CDR3 sequence is 14 residues long. The CDR3: CASSPNGPQGGQYF. The CDR3 DNA reads TGTGCCAGCAGCCCCAACGGTCCGCAGGGTGGGCAGTACTTC.

V usage is TRBV20-1 and J usage is TRBJ2-3; D not certain. V shed 2 bases and J shed 8 bases, with 14 bases lying between them. Germline V gene data show CDR1 as DFQATT and CDR2 as SNEGSKA (reference sequence). This CDR3 spans 13 amino acids. CDR3 residues: CSARNPPLGTQYF. The CDR3 nucleotides read TGCAGTGCTAGAAACCCCCCCCTGGGTACGCAGTATTTT.

This clonotype was recorded a few times. The CDR3 protein is CASRLTGDQYF. The CDR3 region has the DNA TGTGCCAGCAGGCTTACAGGGGACCAGTACTTC. This chain uses TRBV12-3 or TRBV12-4 with TRBJ2-7; 7 bases are shared with TRBD1. The CDR3 totals 11 residues. J gave up 10 bases and V 6 bases, and 6 bases lay outside the gene matches.

This clonotype was seen just once. V is TRBV19 and J is TRBJ2-1; 12 positions agree with TRBD1. The V gene's germline CDR1 is LNHDA and CDR2 SQIVND (reference sequence). V lost 3 bases and J lost 9; bases outside the gene matches: 6. This CDR3 contains 15 residues. This chain's CDR3 is CASSIGDRGLSEQFF. CDR3 in DNA: TGTGCCAGTAGTATTGGGGACAGGGGGCTCAGTGAGCAGTTCTTC.

CDR3 in DNA: TGTGCCAGCAGCCGGGGAGCTACCGGTGAGCAGTTCTTC. Its protein product is CASSRGATGEQFF. The chain employs TRBV7-2 and TRBJ2-1, with a weak D call TRBD2 (5 bases). Trimming cost V 5 bases and J 9 bases, with 14 bases left between them. CDR1 is SGHTA, CDR2 FQGNSA, per germline. The CDR3 totals 13 residues.

The V and J genes are TRBV12-3 or TRBV12-4 and TRBJ1-2, with unresolved D. The CDR3 runs 13 residues. V lost 5 bases, J lost 5 bases, and 12 bases lay in between. The CDR3 protein is CASSQALGYGYTF. DNA of the CDR3: TGTGCCAGCAGTCAGGCCCTGGGGTATGGCTACACCTTC.

This chain links TRBV27 with TRBJ2-7; a possible D gene is TRBD1 (5 bases). The germline V gene encodes CDR1 MNHEY and CDR2 SMNVEV (reference sequence). V was shortened by 2 bases and J by 2 bases, with 13 bases between the two germline ends. CDR3 length: 15 residues. CDR3 protein: CASSLAGISTYEQYF. The CDR3 DNA sequence: TGTGCCAGCAGTTTAGCAGGGATATCGACCTACGAGCAGTACTTC.

Only a few counts were recorded for this clonotype. This chain uses TRBV5-5 with TRBJ1-1; D gene uncertain. Trimming pared 2 bases from V and 7 bases from J, leaving 9 bases between. Germline CDR1 reads SGHKS; CDR2 reads YYEKEE (reference sequence). The CDR3 length is 12 residues. In DNA, the CDR3 is TGTGCCAGCAGCTTAGATACCTTTGAAGCTTTCTTT. This codes for CASSLDTFEAFF.